This T cell receptor beta chain was captured in a study of control samples from healthy donors and cancer patients. Measured with immunoSEQ multiplex PCR; TCRdb has only the in-frame clones, and not every one. This table lists about 190,000 clones. CDR1 is LNHNV and CDR2 is YYDKDF in the germline V gene (reference sequence). The CDR3 totals 15 residues. V lost 0 bases, J lost 8 bases, and 13 bases lay in between. Source material: blood. The TCR originated in a woman aged 30 to 39 in good health. The V and J genes are TRBV15 and TRBJ1-4; D call uncertain. Written as DNA, the CDR3 is TGTGCCACCAGCAGAGATGGGCAGGCGAGGGAAAAACTGTTTTTT. Its translation is CATSRDGQAREKLFF.